This T cell receptor (beta chain) was identified in a study of T-cell memory formation after mild COVID-19. Findings and caveats of the study: Most CD4+ clones that shrank were in CM and EM, while CD8+ ones turned up in EMRA.

Notes on this clonotype: Its antigen is unknown.

A single record per CDR3 protein comes from TCRdb applying MiXCR to the 5' RACE reads. The repertoire has 150,000 or so distinct CDR3 sequences, about 14% of them found once; the top ten carry 14%. The V end was cut by 9 bases, the J end by 5 bases, with 14 bases between. This CDR3 region has 13 residues. CDR1 and CDR2 (germline): SNHLY, FYNNEI. Specimen: PBMCs or a T cell subset sorted from them (not recorded which). The V and J genes are TRBV2 and TRBJ2-1, with a tentative D call TRBD2 (6 bases). The sequence derives from an adult woman who had mild COVID-19 (a few samples of this study predate the infection). Cell type and time point are not known. The CDR3 DNA reads TGTGCCAGTAATCTGGGACTCAACAATGAGCAGTTCTTC. It is translated as CASNLGLNNEQFF.